This T cell receptor beta chain was retrieved from a study of blood T cell repertoires in COVID-19. The assay was immunoSEQ multiplex PCR, and TCRdb's table has in-frame clones only and misses some. This table holds some 380,000 clones, around 87% found once. The CDR3 spans 16 residues. Germline V gene sequence: CDR1 KGHSH, CDR2 LQKENI. V was pared by 3 bases and J by 4 bases, with 18 bases between. The source is a young man who had recovered from COVID-19. The V call is TRBV18, the J call TRBJ1-2, with D tentatively TRBD1 (6 bases). What was sequenced was PBMCs or T cells enriched from blood (not recorded which). The CDR3 sequence is CASSPPMDSLTYGYTF. As DNA, the CDR3 is TGTGCCAGCTCACCCCCTATGGACAGTCTTACCTATGGCTACACCTTC.